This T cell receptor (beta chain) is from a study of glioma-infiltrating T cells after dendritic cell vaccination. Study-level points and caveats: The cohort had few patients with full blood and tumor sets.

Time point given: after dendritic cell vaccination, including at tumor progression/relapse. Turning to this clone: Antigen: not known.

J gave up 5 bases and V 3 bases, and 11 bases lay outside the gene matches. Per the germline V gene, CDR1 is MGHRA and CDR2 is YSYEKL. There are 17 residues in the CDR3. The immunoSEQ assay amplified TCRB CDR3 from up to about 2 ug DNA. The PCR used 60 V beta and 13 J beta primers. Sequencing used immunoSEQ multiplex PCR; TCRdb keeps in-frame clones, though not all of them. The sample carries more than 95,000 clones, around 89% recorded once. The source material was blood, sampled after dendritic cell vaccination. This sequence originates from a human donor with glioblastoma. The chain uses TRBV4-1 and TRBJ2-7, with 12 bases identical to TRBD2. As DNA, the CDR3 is TGCGCCAGCAGCCATGAACATCCTAGCGGGAGGGGAGACGAGCAGTACTTC. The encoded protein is CASSHEHPSGRGDEQYF.